These 23 T cell receptor beta chains were all obtained from the same sample, sequenced in a study of shared clonotypes between healthy human individuals (TCRdb year 2020). Receptor libraries were prepared by the immunoSEQ multiplex PCR assay. Imported from immuneACCESS, the table was reduced by TCRdb to in-frame sequences with V and J called. These copies leave out some clones; in studies compared against another copy, an unresolved V gene accounts for under half, and the cause of the remainder is not known. This sample has 2 million to 2.5 million clones in its table, and 90% to 95% of those were observed once. The ten largest clones add up to approximately 0.36% of the sample. The sequenced material came from naive CD4+ T cells from PBMCs. This sample's cell subset or site label indicates: CD45RA+ positively selected. All receptors derive from a man aged 18 to 35 in good health. Some clones in this sample may be carry-over from other donors' samples.

The rearrangement links TRBV6-5 to TRBJ1-1, with D maybe TRBD1 (6 bases). The CDR3 extends over 15 amino acids. The V gene lost 3 bases and the J gene lost 0 bases, with 11 bases spanning the gap. Germline V CDR1 and CDR2: MNHEY, SVGAGI. CDR3 sequence (DNA): TGTGCCAGCAGTTATAACAGGGCTCTGAACACTGAAGCTTTCTTT. Encoded protein: CASSYNRALNTEAFF.

The V and J genes are TRBV9 and TRBJ1-5; 8 nucleotides align to TRBD1. V trimming: 0 bases; J trimming: 6 bases; junction bases outside the gene matches: 2. The CDR3 runs 14 residues. Germline V gives CDR1 SGDLS, CDR2 YYNGEE. CDR3 amino acids: CASSVGTGRQPQHF. In nucleotides, the CDR3 is TGTGCCAGCAGCGTAGGGACAGGGCGTCAGCCCCAGCATTTT.

The chain couples TRBV10-3 to TRBJ2-1; no firm D call. The V gene lost 5 bases and the J gene lost 7 bases, with 12 bases spanning the gap. The CDR3 contains 13 residues. The germline gives CDR1 ENHRY, CDR2 SYGVKD. CDR3 amino acids: CAISFDPNNEQFF. The CDR3 DNA follows: TGTGCCATCAGTTTTGACCCTAATAATGAGCAGTTCTTC.

Comments on this clone: The same CDR3 arises from other DNA sequences in this sample as well. The CDR3 region is CASSLQGNYGYTF. The CDR3 bases are TGTGCCAGCAGCCTACAGGGAAACTATGGCTACACCTTC. The genes are TRBV2 and TRBJ1-2, with a tentative D call TRBD1 (6 bases). V dropped 6 bases and J dropped 2 bases, with 10 bases sitting between them. The CDR3 loop spans 13 amino acids. The germline CDR1 and CDR2 sequences are SNHLY and FYNNEI.

The V call is TRBV11-2, the J call TRBJ2-7, with TRBD1 identical over 9 bases. CDR1 is SGHAT, CDR2 FQNNGV, per germline. V lost 3 bases to trimming and J lost 3 bases; unmatched junction nucleotides: 6. The CDR3 totals 15 residues. CDR3 bases: TGTGCCAGCAGCTTTCCCTTGACAGGGGGCTACGAGCAGTACTTC. This gives the protein CASSFPLTGGYEQYF.

This clone was recorded once. The chain employs TRBV29-1 and TRBJ2-3, with D possibly TRBD2 on 6 matching bases. Germline assignment: CDR1 SQVTM and CDR2 ANQGSEA. The CDR3 sequence is 14 residues long. V was clipped by 8 bases and J by 1 base, with 16 bases between them. CDR3 in amino acids: CSPMGGWGTDTQYF. The CDR3, as DNA: TGCAGCCCTATGGGGGGTTGGGGCACAGATACGCAGTATTTT.

V gene TRBV25-1 combines with J gene TRBJ2-5, with a tentative D call TRBD1 (5 bases). The J call may be in error: the DNA end matches TRBJ2-7 better. The CDR3 sequence is 14 residues long. Germline CDR1 MGHDK, CDR2 SYGVNS. The CDR3 protein is CASSDTGSSYEQYF. As DNA, the CDR3 is TGTGCCAGCAGTGATACAGGAAGCTCCTACGAGCAGTACTTC.

J is TRBJ2-1 and V is TRBV23-1; D perhaps matches TRBD1 (7 bases). TRBV23-1 is filed as an ORF, its function uncertain. V was shortened by 2 bases and J by 4 bases, with 15 bases between the two germline ends. There are 16 residues in the CDR3. CDR3 nucleotides: TGCGCCAGCAGTCAACCAGGGGGGCCCCTTTACAATGAGCAGTTCTTC. Translation gives CASSQPGGPLYNEQFF.

This rearrangement joins TRBV28 to TRBJ2-7; 11 nucleotides line up with TRBD1. J was trimmed by 6 bases and V by 3 bases; bases with no gene match: 4. Germline V CDR1 and CDR2: MDHEN, SYDVKM. CDR3 length equals 14 residues. The CDR3 bases are TGTGCCAGCAGTTTTCCAGGGACAGGGGGCGAGCAGTACTTC. This codes for CASSFPGTGGEQYF. The full variable domain, in which reference TRBV28 and TRBJ2-7 provide the parts outside the CDR3, is DVKVTQSSRYLVKRTGEKVFLECVQDMDHENMFWYRQDPGLGLRLIYFSYDVKMKEKGDIPEGYSVSREKKERFSLILESASTNQTSMYLCASSFPGTGGEQYFGPGTRLTVT.

This chain connects TRBV5-1 to TRBJ2-3, with D possibly being TRBD2 (6 bases). The CDR3 has 15 residues. Germline V gene sequence: CDR1 SGHRS, CDR2 YFSETQ. With 6 bases removed from V and 6 bases from J, the gap between germline ends came to 20 bases. CDR3 bases: TGCGCCAGCACTCCGCCAGGCGGGATATCCGATACGCAGTATTTT. Its protein is CASTPPGGISDTQYF.

This clone was counted a few times. The V call is TRBV30, the J call TRBJ1-2, with D perhaps TRBD1 (6 bases). Trimming pared 0 bases from V and 7 bases from J, leaving 12 bases between. The CDR3 has 13 residues. From germline, CDR1 is GTSNPN and CDR2 SVGIG (reference sequence). CDR3 DNA sequence: TGTGCCTGGAGTGTATCGGCAGGGGTTGGCTACACCTTC. Translation gives CAWSVSAGVGYTF.

The CDR3 sequence: CASSLDSAGGSYEQYF. The CDR3 nucleotides read TGTGCCAGCAGTTTAGACTCGGCGGGGGGGTCATACGAGCAGTACTTC. This chain links TRBV28 with TRBJ2-7; TRBD2 aligns across 9 bases. The germline V gene encodes CDR1 MDHEN and CDR2 SYDVKM. The length of the CDR3 is 16 residues. The trim removed 2 bases at V and 4 bases at J, leaving 9 bases unmatched.

This clone was recorded once. This same CDR3 is encoded by further DNA sequences in the sample. The chain is built from TRBV5-1 and TRBJ1-3; D remains unclear. V dropped 4 bases and J dropped 0 bases, with 8 bases sitting between them. The CDR3 extends over 14 amino acids. Germline assignment: CDR1 SGHRS and CDR2 YFSETQ. DNA of the CDR3: TGCGCCAGCAGCCTCAGCAGCTCTGGAAACACCATATATTTT. Translating it yields CASSLSSSGNTIYF.

This rearrangement joins TRBV9 to TRBJ1-5; D remains unclear. The CDR3 length is 15 residues. Germline values: CDR1 SGDLS, CDR2 YYNGEE. V was clipped by 1 base and J by 0 bases, with 8 bases between them. CDR3 region: CASSVLPYSNQPQHF. CDR3 sequence (DNA): TGTGCCAGCAGCGTATTACCTTATAGCAATCAGCCCCAGCATTTT. The full variable domain, with the rest looked up from reference TRBV9 and TRBJ1-5, is DSGVTQTPKHLITATGQRVTLRCSPRSGDLSVYWYQQSLDQGLQFLIQYYNGEERAKGNILERFSAQQFPDLHSELNLSSLELGDSALYFCASSVLPYSNQPQHFGDGTRLSIL.

The chain is built from TRBV28 and TRBJ1-2; D is undetermined. Looked up from germline, CDR1 is MDHEN and CDR2 is SYDVKM. The V gene lost 3 bases and the J gene lost 6 bases, with 17 bases spanning the gap. The CDR3 is made up of 15 amino acids. The CDR3 sequence is CASSFSAREKDGYTF. The CDR3 bases are TGTGCCAGCAGTTTTAGTGCCCGGGAAAAAGATGGCTACACCTTC.

A word on this clone: This same CDR3 is encoded by further DNA sequences in the sample. The V call is TRBV11-1, the J call TRBJ2-1, with 7 bases matching TRBD2. V trimming: 2 bases; J trimming: 0 bases; junction bases outside the gene matches: 1. Germline values: CDR1 SGHAT, CDR2 FQDESV (reference sequence). CDR3 length: 15 residues. The CDR3 here is CASSLSSGSYNEQFF. In DNA, the CDR3 is TGTGCCAGCAGCTTATCTAGCGGCTCCTACAATGAGCAGTTCTTC.

V usage is TRBV5-1 and J usage is TRBJ2-7; 10 bases align to TRBD1. Germline V gene lookup returns CDR1 SGHRS and CDR2 YFSETQ. Unmatched junction bases numbered 3, after V lost 1 base and J lost 2 bases. The CDR3 contains 15 residues. The CDR3 nucleotides are TGCGCCAGCAGCTTGCTGGGACAGGGGACCTACGAGCAGTACTTC. Translation gives CASSLLGQGTYEQYF.

V usage is TRBV7-3 and J usage is TRBJ2-1; D is unclear. The CDR3 length is 13 residues. V was shortened by 2 bases and J by 7 bases, with 9 bases between the two germline ends. Per the germline V gene, CDR1 is SGHTA and CDR2 is FQGTGA. The CDR3 sequence: CASSLRPENEQFF. The CDR3 DNA is TGTGCCAGCAGCTTACGACCGGAGAATGAGCAGTTCTTC.

Note on this clone: This sample includes further DNA sequences coding for the same CDR3. The V call is TRBV4-2, the J call TRBJ1-5; 10 bases align to TRBD1. The trim removed 1 base at V and 7 bases at J, leaving 4 bases unmatched. The CDR3 is 15 residues long. The germline V gene has CDR1 LGHNA and CDR2 YNFKEQ. This chain's CDR3 is CASSQGDRGVQPQHF. In DNA form, the CDR3 reads TGTGCCAGCAGCCAAGGGGACAGGGGAGTCCAGCCCCAGCATTTT.

The count of this clone is one. The chain has TRBV4-2 and TRBJ1-4, with TRBD1 identical over 9 bases. With V trimmed by 0 bases and J by 6 bases, 5 bases remained unmatched. Looked up from germline, CDR1 is LGHNA and CDR2 is YNFKEQ. The CDR3 runs to 16 residues. The CDR3 nucleotides read TGTGCCAGCAGCCAAGATGGAGGGGACAGGGATGAAAAACTGTTTTTT. Residues: CASSQDGGDRDEKLFF.

The J gene is TRBJ2-5, the V gene TRBV29-1; D remains ambiguous. V was pared by 6 bases and J by 1 base, with 15 bases between. Germline assignment: CDR1 SQVTM and CDR2 ANQGSEA. The length of the CDR3 is 14 residues. The CDR3 DNA reads TGCAGCGTCGCGAGGCAGAGGCCCCAAGAGACCCAGTACTTC. Its translation is CSVARQRPQETQYF. Complete variable domain (other parts from reference TRBV29-1 and TRBJ2-5): SAVISQKPSRDICQRGTSLTIQCQVDSQVTMMFWYRQQPGQSLTLIATANQGSEATYESGFVIDKFPISRPNLTFSTLTVSNMSPEDSSIYLCSVARQRPQETQYFGPGTRLLVL.

The count of this clone is one. Other DNA sequences from this sample encode an identical CDR3 as well. The rearrangement uses TRBV27 and TRBJ2-7; 9 bases fit TRBD2. Unmatched junction bases numbered 6, after V lost 7 bases and J lost 2 bases. Germline CDR1 is MNHEY and CDR2 is SMNVEV (reference sequence). This CDR3 comprises 14 residues. The CDR3 nucleotides are TGTGCCAGCACGCGAGCGGGAGGCGCCTACGAGCAGTACTTC. This encodes CASTRAGGAYEQYF.

This rearrangement joins TRBV4-1 to TRBJ2-1; no clear D. The CDR3 loop spans 12 amino acids. Trimming pared 1 base from V and 14 bases from J, leaving 12 bases between. Germline V gene data show CDR1 as MGHRA and CDR2 as YSYEKL. CDR3 amino acids: CASSQVGGVEFF. The CDR3 DNA sequence: TGCGCCAGCAGCCAAGTTGGTGGGGTGGAGTTCTTC.